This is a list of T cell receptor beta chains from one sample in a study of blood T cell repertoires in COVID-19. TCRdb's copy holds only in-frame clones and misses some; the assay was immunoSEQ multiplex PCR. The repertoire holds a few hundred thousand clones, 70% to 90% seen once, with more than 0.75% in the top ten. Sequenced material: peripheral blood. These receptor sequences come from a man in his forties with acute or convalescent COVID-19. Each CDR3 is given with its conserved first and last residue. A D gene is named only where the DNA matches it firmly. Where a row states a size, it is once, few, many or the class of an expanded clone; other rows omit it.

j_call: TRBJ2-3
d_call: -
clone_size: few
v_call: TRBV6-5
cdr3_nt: TGTGCCAGCAGCCGGGACAAGCCCACAGATACGCAGTATTTT
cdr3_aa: CASSRDKPTDTQYF

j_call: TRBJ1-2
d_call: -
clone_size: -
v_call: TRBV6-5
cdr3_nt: TGTGCCAGCAGTCAATGGACAGCAAACTATGGCTACACCTTC
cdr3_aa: CASSQWTANYGYTF

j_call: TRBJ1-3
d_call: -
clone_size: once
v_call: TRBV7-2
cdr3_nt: TGTGCCAGCAGCCCTCCCCCCCAGATCTCTGGAAACACCATATATTTT
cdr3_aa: CASSPPPQISGNTIYF

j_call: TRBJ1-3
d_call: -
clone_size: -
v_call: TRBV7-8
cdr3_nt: TGTGCCAGCAGCTACTCGGATTCCAGGGCAAACACCATATATTTT
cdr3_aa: CASSYSDSRANTIYF

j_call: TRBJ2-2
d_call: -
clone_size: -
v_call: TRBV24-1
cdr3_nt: TGTGCCACCAGTACAGGGTCCACCGGGGAGCTGTTTTTT
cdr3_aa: CATSTGSTGELFF

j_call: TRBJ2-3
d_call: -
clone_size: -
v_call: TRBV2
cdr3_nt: TGTGCCAGCAGGGAACAGGGCCCAGATACGCAGTATTTT
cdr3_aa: CASREQGPDTQYF

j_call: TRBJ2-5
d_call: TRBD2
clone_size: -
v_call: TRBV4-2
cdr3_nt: TGTGCCAGCAGCCATCCGGGGGGGACGGAGACCCAGTACTTC
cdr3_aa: CASSHPGGTETQYF

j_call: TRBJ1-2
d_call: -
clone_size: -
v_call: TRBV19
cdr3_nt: TGTGCCACCTCGGCAGGCTACTATGGCTACACCTTC
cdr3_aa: CATSAGYYGYTF

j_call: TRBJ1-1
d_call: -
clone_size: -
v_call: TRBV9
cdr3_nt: TGTGCCAGCAGCGAGCACCTTCAGGGAAGCACTGAAGCTTTCTTT
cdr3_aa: CASSEHLQGSTEAFF

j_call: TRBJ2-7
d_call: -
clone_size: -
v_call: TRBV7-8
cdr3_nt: TGTGCCAGCAGCATCGGGACAAGGGGGTTAGGAGAGCAGTACTTC
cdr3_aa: CASSIGTRGLGEQYF

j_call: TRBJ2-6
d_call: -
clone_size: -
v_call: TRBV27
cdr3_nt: TGTGCCAGCAGTTCCCCCCAGGGGGCCAACGTCCTGACTTTC
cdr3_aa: CASSSPQGANVLTF

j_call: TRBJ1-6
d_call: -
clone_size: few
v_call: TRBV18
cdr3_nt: TGTGCCAGCTCACCCCAGGATACCTATAATTCACCCCTCCACTTT
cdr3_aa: CASSPQDTYNSPLHF

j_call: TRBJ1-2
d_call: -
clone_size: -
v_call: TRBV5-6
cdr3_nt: TGTGCCAGCAGCTTGGGCAGGTTACAGTATGGCTACACCTTC
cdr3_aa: CASSLGRLQYGYTF

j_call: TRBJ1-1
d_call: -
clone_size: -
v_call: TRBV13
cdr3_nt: TGTGCCAGCAGCTTAGATCGGGGCACTGAAGCTTTCTTT
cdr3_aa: CASSLDRGTEAFF

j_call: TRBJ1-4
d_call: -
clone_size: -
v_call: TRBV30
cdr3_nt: TGTGCCTCGTCACGGAGGGCAACTAATGAAAAACTGTTTTTT
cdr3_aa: CASSRRATNEKLFF

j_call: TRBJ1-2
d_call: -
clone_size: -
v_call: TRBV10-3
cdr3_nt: TGTGCCATCAGTGAGTCGGTACGTCAGGTACGCGGCTACACCTTC
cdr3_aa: CAISESVRQVRGYTF

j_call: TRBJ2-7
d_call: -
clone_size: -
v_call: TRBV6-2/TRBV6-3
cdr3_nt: TGTGCCAGCAGTCTACAGGGTAGAGGTATCTACGAGCAGTACTTC
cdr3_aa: CASSLQGRGIYEQYF

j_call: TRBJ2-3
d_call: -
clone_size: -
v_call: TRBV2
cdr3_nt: TGTGCCAGCAGTGAGAACAGATACACAGATACGCAGTATTTT
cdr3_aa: CASSENRYTDTQYF

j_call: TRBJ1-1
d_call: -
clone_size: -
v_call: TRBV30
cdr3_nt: TGTGCCTGGAGTTACGGGGGGAACACTGAAGCTTTCTTT
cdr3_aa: CAWSYGGNTEAFF

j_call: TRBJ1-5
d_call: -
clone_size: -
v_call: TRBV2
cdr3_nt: TGTGCCAGCAGTGATACAAATAAGAATCAGCCCCAGCATTTT
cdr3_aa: CASSDTNKNQPQHF

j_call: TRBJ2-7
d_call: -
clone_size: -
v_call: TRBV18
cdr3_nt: TGTGCCAGCTCAAGAAAAACAGGTTACGAGCAGTACTTC
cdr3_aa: CASSRKTGYEQYF

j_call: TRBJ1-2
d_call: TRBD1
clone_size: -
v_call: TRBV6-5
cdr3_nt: TGTGCCAGCGGCACAGGGGGCGAGTATGGCTACACCTTC
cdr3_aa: CASGTGGEYGYTF

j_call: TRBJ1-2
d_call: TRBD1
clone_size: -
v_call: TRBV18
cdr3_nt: TGTGCCAGCTCACTGGGACAGGATTTCTATGGCTACACCTTC
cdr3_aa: CASSLGQDFYGYTF

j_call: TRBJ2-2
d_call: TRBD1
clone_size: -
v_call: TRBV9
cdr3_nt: TGTGCCAGCAGCGTAGAGGGGGCGGTCACCGGGGAGCTGTTTTTT
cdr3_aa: CASSVEGAVTGELFF

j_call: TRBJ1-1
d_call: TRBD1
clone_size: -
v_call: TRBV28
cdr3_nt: TGTGCCAGCAGTTTAGGGACAGCAAGCACTGAAGCTTTCTTT
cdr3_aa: CASSLGTASTEAFF

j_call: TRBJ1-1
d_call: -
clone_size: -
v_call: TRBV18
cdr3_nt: TGTGCCAGCTCACAAGAACAGGACCCCACTGAAGCTTTCTTT
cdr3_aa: CASSQEQDPTEAFF

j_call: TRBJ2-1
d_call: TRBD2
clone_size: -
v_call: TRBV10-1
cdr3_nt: TGCGCCAGCAGTGAGTCGAGACTAGCGGGGGTAGGAGAGCAGTTCTTC
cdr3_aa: CASSESRLAGVGEQFF